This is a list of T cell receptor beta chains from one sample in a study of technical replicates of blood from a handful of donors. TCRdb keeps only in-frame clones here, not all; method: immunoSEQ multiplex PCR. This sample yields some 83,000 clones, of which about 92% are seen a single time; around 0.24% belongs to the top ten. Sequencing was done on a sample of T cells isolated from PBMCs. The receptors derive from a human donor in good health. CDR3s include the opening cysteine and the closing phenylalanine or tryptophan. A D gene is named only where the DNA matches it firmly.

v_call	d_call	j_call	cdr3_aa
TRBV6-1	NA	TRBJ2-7	CASSELVSRDEQYF
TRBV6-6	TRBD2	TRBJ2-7	CASSFPAGGSYEQYF
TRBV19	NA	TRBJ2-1	CASSIGGGKGPYNEQFF
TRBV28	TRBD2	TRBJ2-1	CASSGLAALKGNEQFF
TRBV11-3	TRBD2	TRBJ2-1	CASSLTSGGLSSYNEQFF
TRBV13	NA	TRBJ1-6	CASSLAGGSYNSPLHF
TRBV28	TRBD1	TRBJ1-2	CASSSGGAGYGYTF
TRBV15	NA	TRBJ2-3	CATSGRSEYDTQYF
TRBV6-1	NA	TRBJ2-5	CASSEPGWKQGRGTQYF
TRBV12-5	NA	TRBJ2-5	CASGLNRYQETQYF
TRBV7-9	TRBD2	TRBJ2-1	CASNHHGAAGRNEQFF
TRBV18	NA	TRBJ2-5	CASSSSYQETQYF
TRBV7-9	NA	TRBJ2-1	CASSPPGASTIQVF
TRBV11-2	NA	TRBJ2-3	CASSHSGITDTQYF
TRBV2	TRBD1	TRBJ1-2	CASSVDRDGGYTF
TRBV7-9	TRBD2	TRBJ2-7	CASSNPGTTYEQYF
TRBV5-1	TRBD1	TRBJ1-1	CASSFPDRGTEAFF
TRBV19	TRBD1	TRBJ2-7	CASSPGQIYEQYF
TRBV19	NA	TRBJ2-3	CASSIRGSDTQYF
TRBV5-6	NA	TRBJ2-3	CASSLDSRGDTQYF
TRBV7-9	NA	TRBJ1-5	CASSSNVGANQPQHF
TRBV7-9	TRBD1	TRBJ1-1	CASSAGTGTTEAFF
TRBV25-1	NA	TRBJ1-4	CASRGRGGEKLFF
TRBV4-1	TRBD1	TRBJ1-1	CASSPLNRGKTEAFF
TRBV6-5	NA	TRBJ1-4	CASSPQLTEKLFF
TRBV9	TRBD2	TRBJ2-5	CASSVGTSGRYKETQYF
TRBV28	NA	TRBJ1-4	CASSRSQLNEKLFF
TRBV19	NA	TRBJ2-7	CASSHGAYEQYF
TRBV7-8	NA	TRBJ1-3	CASSVQGVSGNTIYF
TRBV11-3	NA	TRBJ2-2	CASSLFGDGGELFF
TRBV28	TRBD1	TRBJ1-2	CAIFGDRMKF
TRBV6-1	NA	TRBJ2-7	CASSEEAGSGYEQYF
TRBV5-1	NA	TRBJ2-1	CASSLGGTHNEQFF
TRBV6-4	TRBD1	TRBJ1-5	CASSRTGDQPQHF
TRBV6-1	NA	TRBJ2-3	CASSEGGGATQYF
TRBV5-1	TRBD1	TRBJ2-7	CASSLRGTGVHEQYF
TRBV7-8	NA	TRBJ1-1	CASSVQNTEAFF
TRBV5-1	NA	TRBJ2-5	CASSLAGSQETQYF
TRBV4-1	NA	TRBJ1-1	CASSQDDGGAWSAFF
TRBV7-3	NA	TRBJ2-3	CASSFGGASTDTQYF
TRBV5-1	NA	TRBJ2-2	CASSLSWGDTSGELFF
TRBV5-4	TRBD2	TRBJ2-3	CASSPLAGGASTDTQYF
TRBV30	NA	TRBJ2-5	CAWRWSGSRETQYF
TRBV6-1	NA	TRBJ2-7	CASISVDSYEQYF
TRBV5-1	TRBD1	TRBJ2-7	CASSLVIGQGIIYEQYF
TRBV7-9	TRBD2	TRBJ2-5	CASSSFLAGGETQYF
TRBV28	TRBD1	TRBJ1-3	CASSSPGQISGNTIYF
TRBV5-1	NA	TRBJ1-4	CASSLSLAREKLFF
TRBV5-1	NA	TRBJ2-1	CASSHSQAAYSYNEQFF
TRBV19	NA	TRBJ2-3	CASRAGFTDTQYF
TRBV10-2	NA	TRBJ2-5	CASSDPGETQYF
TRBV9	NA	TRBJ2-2	CASSSGGGSDTGELFF
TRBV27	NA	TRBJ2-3	CASSFFQGDTQYF
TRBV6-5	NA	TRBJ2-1	CASSYSGVANYNEQFF